What follows describes a single TCR beta chain. There is no known antigen for this receptor. Base qualities are not recorded, but no much larger clone differs from it by a single base. TCRbeta CDR3 regions were amplified from genomic DNA using the immunoSEQ Assay, a bias-controlled multiplex PCR. Processing in the source paper ran as follows. Within the assay, amplification of reference gene primers was used to estimate how many nucleated cells each sample contained. To quantify the absolute abundance of each unique TCRbeta CDR3 rearrangement, sequence reads were collapsed and filtered. For each sample, productive Simpson clonality was calculated by taking the square root of Simpson's diversity index across productive rearrangements. Held by TCRdb, this immuneACCESS table contains in-frame sequences only and omits some clones. Under half of the omission traces to an unresolved V gene where checked; the cause of the rest is unknown. V, J and clone size were drawn from that table, and D and trimming were deduced from the DNA. The sample data list 75,000 to 90,000 clones, and around 80% of these were observed just once. The biggest ten clones account for 36% of the sample.

CDR1 and CDR2, per the germline V gene (reference sequence), are MNHEY and SMNVEV. The CDR3 covers 13 residues, taking in both the cysteine and the phenylalanine. Only the CDR3 part of the read is kept: 39 bases, read in frame from the first base. V loses 2 bases, J loses 2 bases, and the germline ends lie 6 bases apart. The sample belongs to a study of blood T cell repertoires in COVID-19 (TCRdb year 2020). The study in broad terms: Collaborator samples came from the United States, Italy and Spain and covered acute and convalescent phases of COVID-19. Samples were obtained from the ongoing ImmuneRACE study (first 160 participants) and from about 1,300 subjects provided by 6 global collaborators. HLA class I and class II types, where available, came from metadata supplied by the sample provider rather than from assay-based typing. The material from the prospective study consisted of cDNA or gDNA derived from T cells, B-cell-depleted T cells, or PBMCs. The sample metadata nearly always contained a de-identified subject ID, COVID-19 status, age in years and sex. The repertoires were released in a freely available public database meant as a resource for research on the immune response to SARS-CoV-2. The dataset comprised deeply sampled blood TCRbeta repertoires from subjects exposed to, actively infected with, or recovered from COVID-19.

The research as a whole found: The quantity of clinical and demographic metadata differed by source and by participant and was supplied without curation.

At one collaborating source in Seattle, patients were enrolled during active infection and were followed longitudinally through the course of disease. The collaborating institutions used their own protocols to collect whole blood in K2EDTA tubes. For TCRbeta analysis, collaborator samples were shipped as frozen whole blood, as isolated PBMCs, or as DNA extracted from either sample type. Sample: peripheral blood. This sequence uses TRBV27 and TRBJ1-1; the D gene lacks a confident call. This TCR was recovered from a man aged 55 to 70 with COVID-19, enrolled during active disease. In nucleotide form, the sequence is TGTGCCAGCAGTTTAGAGGGAAACACTGAAGCTTTCTTT. It codes for CASSLEGNTEAFF.